This T cell receptor beta chain derives from a study of radiation and T cells in renal cell carcinoma. Treatment given: 15 Gy SBRT to primary tumor, nephrectomy 4 weeks later. Only in-frame clones appear in the TCRdb table, and some are missing; sequencing was by immunoSEQ multiplex PCR. Here the sample spans just over 15,000 clones, about 64% being singletons. This clone has more than one count but fewer than ten. Its matching antigen is unknown. Germline V gene data show CDR1 as SGHVS and CDR2 as FNYEAQ. This CDR3 contains 14 residues. V lost 3 bases, J lost 0 bases, and 2 bases stayed unmatched. Study-wide results and limits: Without pretreatment biopsies, baseline tumor clonotype presence was undetermined. Compared with controls, irradiated tumors had more, larger dominant CDR3 motifs.

The chain couples TRBV7-6 to TRBJ2-7, with 7 bases identical to TRBD1. The material was tumor tissue, obtained from a patient whose treatment included radiotherapy and nephrectomy. This sequence was found in a woman in her sixties or seventies with renal cell carcinoma. The CDR3 coding sequence is TGTGCCAGCAGCTTCCGGGACAGCTCCTACGAGCAGTACTTC. Protein: CASSFRDSSYEQYF.